Following are 20 T cell receptor beta chains from one sample sequenced in a study of a mutant IDH1 vaccine in newly diagnosed glioma (dated by TCRdb to about 2021). Library generation was performed with the immunoSEQ multiplex PCR assay. Entries here come from immuneACCESS through TCRdb and include only in-frame sequences with V and J called. Some clones fail to appear in such tables; in the studies checked, an unresolved V gene covers under half of the shortfall, and the cause of the remainder is unknown. The sample records approximately 47,000 clones, 85% to 90% of which are singletons. Clones ranked in the top ten supply 4.5% to 6% of the sample. Antigen specificity for these receptors is unknown. The sample's time point label is to be understood as: week 35, safety follow-up. Each vaccine dose, consisting of 300 ug of a 20-mer mutant IDH1 peptide in Montanide, was administered subcutaneously with topical imiquimod.

Sequenced material: PBMCs, taken from a glioma patient whose treatment included an IDH1 peptide vaccine. Source of these receptors: a woman aged 40 to 50 with glioma.

The rearrangement joins TRBV9 to TRBJ2-1, with 13 bases aligning to TRBD2. The junction had 5 bases not matched to a gene; V was cut back by 3 bases and J by 5 bases. The CDR3 is made up of 16 amino acids. Germline V gene sequence: CDR1 SGDLS, CDR2 YYNGEE. DNA for the CDR3: TGTGCCAGCAGCGCCAGACTAGCGGGAGGAAACAATGAGCAGTTCTTC. Amino acid sequence: CASSARLAGGNNEQFF. Combining the CDR3 with reference TRBV9 and TRBJ2-1 gives the whole variable domain DSGVTQTPKHLITATGQRVTLRCSPRSGDLSVYWYQQSLDQGLQFLIQYYNGEERAKGNILERFSAQQFPDLHSELNLSSLELGDSALYFCASSARLAGGNNEQFFGPGTRLTVL.

This sequence joins TRBV27 and TRBJ2-7; 11 bases agree with TRBD1. The CDR3 spans 14 residues. Germline V lookup: CDR1 MNHEY, CDR2 SMNVEV (reference sequence). With 5 bases clipped from V and 3 bases from J, the junction kept 3 bases outside the gene matches. Here the CDR3 reads CASSPGTGGYEQYF. The CDR3 DNA reads as TGTGCCAGCAGTCCGGGGACAGGGGGCTACGAGCAGTACTTC.

The CDR3 spells CASSLTSGIYEQYF. CDR3 DNA: TGCGCCAGCAGCCTAACTAGCGGGATCTACGAGCAGTACTTC. The rearrangement links TRBV4-1 to TRBJ2-7, with 10 bases matching TRBD2. Germline values: CDR1 MGHRA, CDR2 YSYEKL. The CDR3 spans 14 residues. After removal of 4 bases from V and 3 bases from J, the junction contained 3 bases not matched to a gene.

The chain uses TRBV15 and TRBJ2-7; 7 bases map to TRBD1. There are 16 residues in the CDR3. V trimming: 3 bases; J trimming: 3 bases; junction bases outside the gene matches: 11. CDR1 LNHNV and CDR2 YYDKDF come from the germline V gene (reference sequence). CDR3 protein: CATSRTRSGGVYEQYF. Written as DNA, the CDR3 is TGTGCCACCAGCAGGACCCGCTCAGGGGGAGTCTACGAGCAGTACTTC.

J is TRBJ1-1 and V is TRBV10-1; a weak D match, TRBD1 (5 bases). Germline CDR1 reads WNHNN; CDR2 reads SYGVQD (reference sequence). This CDR3 is built from 13 residues. V was cut by 5 bases and J by 6 bases, with 13 bases left in between. CDR3 protein: CASSRYRDSEAFF. CDR3 sequence (DNA): TGCGCCAGCAGTCGTTATCGGGACTCTGAAGCTTTCTTT.

The sample holds a few counts of this clone. The chain uses TRBV2 and TRBJ1-1, with D perhaps TRBD1 (5 bases). Trimming took off 4 bases at V and 0 bases at J, with 9 bases between the two ends. In germline, CDR1 is SNHLY, CDR2 FYNNEI. The CDR3 runs to 14 residues. This chain's CDR3 is CASSGQPMNTEAFF. The DNA of the CDR3 is TGTGCCAGCAGTGGACAGCCCATGAACACTGAAGCTTTCTTT.

Concerning this clone: Other nucleotide sequences in the sample specify the same CDR3. The chain recombines TRBV7-2 with TRBJ1-1, with 7 bases aligning to TRBD1. This CDR3 has 13 residues. Per the germline V gene, CDR1 is SGHTA and CDR2 is FQGNSA. The V gene end was trimmed by 5 bases and the J gene end by 11 bases; junction bases not matched to a gene: 11. The CDR3: CASSRDRDSSAFF. CDR3 bases: TGTGCCAGCAGCCGAGACAGGGATAGTTCGGCTTTCTTT.

The chain employs TRBV5-6 and TRBJ2-2; the D gene is possibly TRBD1 (5 bases). Trimming shortened V by 0 bases and J by 0 bases, and 9 bases separated the two germline ends. Germline CDR1 SGHDT, CDR2 YYEEEE. The CDR3 sequence is 16 residues long. CDR3 in DNA: TGTGCCAGCAGCTTGGTAGGGGTCACGAACACCGGGGAGCTGTTTTTT. It encodes CASSLVGVTNTGELFF.

The DNA of the CDR3 is TGTGCCAGTAGTGTAACAGGGGGCGATCAGCCCCAGCATTTT. Encoded protein: CASSVTGGDQPQHF. V and J are TRBV19 and TRBJ1-5; 9 nucleotides line up with TRBD1. With 5 bases clipped from V and 5 bases from J, the junction kept 4 bases outside the gene matches. From germline, CDR1 is LNHDA and CDR2 SQIVND (reference sequence). The length of the CDR3 is 14 residues. The complete variable domain, with remaining parts taken from reference TRBV19 and TRBJ1-5, reads DGGITQSPKYLFRKEGQNVTLSCEQNLNHDAMYWYRQDPGQGLRLIYYSQIVNDFQKGDIAEGYSVSREKKESFPLTVTSAQKNPTAFYLCASSVTGGDQPQHFGDGTRLSIL.

The rearrangement joins TRBV25-1 to TRBJ1-3; tentatively, D is TRBD1 (5 bases). With 1 base removed from V and 8 bases from J, the gap between germline ends came to 15 bases. The CDR3 sequence is 15 residues long. Germline assignment: CDR1 MGHDK and CDR2 SYGVNS. The CDR3 DNA follows: TGTGCCAGCAGTGAATCGGGGACGACCAAGTACACCATATATTTT. It codes for CASSESGTTKYTIYF. Together with reference TRBV25-1 and TRBJ1-3, the CDR3 gives the full variable domain: EADIYQTPRYLVIGTGKKITLECSQTMGHDKMYWYQQDPGMELHLIHYSYGVNSTEKGDLSSESTVSRIRTEHFPLTLESARPSHTSQYLCASSESGTTKYTIYFGEGSWLTVV.

The rearrangement links TRBV5-1 to TRBJ1-6; no firm D call. V lost 0 bases, J lost 0 bases, and 7 bases lay in between. From germline, CDR1 is SGHRS and CDR2 YFSETQ. The CDR3 has 16 amino acids. The CDR3 reads CASSLEGSSYNSPLHF. CDR3 bases: TGCGCCAGCAGCTTGGAGGGCAGCTCCTATAATTCACCCCTCCACTTT.

The CDR3 sequence is CASSFSTSGSNEQFF. The CDR3 coding sequence is TGCGCCAGCAGCTTTTCGACTAGCGGGAGTAATGAGCAGTTCTTC. The chain couples TRBV5-1 to TRBJ2-1, with TRBD2 matching 12 bases. V gave up 2 bases and J gave up 7 bases; unmatched junction bases: 4. Germline loops: CDR1 SGHRS, CDR2 YFSETQ. This CDR3 region has 15 residues.

This clone came up a few times. The chain links TRBV20-1 to TRBJ1-3; D is ambiguous. Trimming stripped 5 bases from V and 2 bases from J, with 4 bases between. Germline V gives CDR1 DFQATT, CDR2 SNEGSKA (reference sequence). The CDR3 contains 11 residues. DNA of the CDR3: TGCAGTGCTGGAGCTGGAAACACCATATATTTT. Its translation: CSAGAGNTIYF.

This chain links TRBV6-1 with TRBJ2-1; TRBD2 matches 8 bases. Germline V lookup: CDR1 MNHNS, CDR2 SASEGT. Germline trimming cut 0 bases from V and 1 base from J; bases unmatched to any gene: 5. The CDR3 totals 17 residues. The CDR3 bases are TGTGCCAGCAGTGAAGCGCTTCCTAGCGGGTCCTACAATGAGCAGTTCTTC. This gives the protein CASSEALPSGSYNEQFF.

The rearrangement uses TRBV6-1 and TRBJ2-1, with 9 bases matching TRBD2. The CDR3 is 15 residues long. Germline trimming cut 5 bases from V and 6 bases from J; bases unmatched to any gene: 8. CDR1 and CDR2 (germline): MNHNS, SASEGT. The CDR3 DNA reads TGTGCCAGCAGTCATAGCGGGAGTCTAATCAATGAGCAGTTCTTC. This translates into CASSHSGSLINEQFF.

The V gene is TRBV5-8, the J gene TRBJ2-3; D gene unclear. This CDR3 spans 15 amino acids. CDR1 and CDR2 (germline): SGHTS, YDEGEE. V was clipped by 0 bases and J by 0 bases, with 8 bases between them. CDR3 in DNA: TGTGCCAGCAGCTTGGAGACATTCAGCACAGATACGCAGTATTTT. This encodes CASSLETFSTDTQYF.

The V call is TRBV19, the J call TRBJ2-1, with D unclear. CDR3 size: 15 residues. Trimming removed 8 bases at V and 2 bases at J, with 16 bases between. Germline V lookup: CDR1 LNHDA, CDR2 SQIVND (reference sequence). CDR3 residues: CASADGDPTYNEQFF. CDR3 DNA sequence: TGTGCCAGTGCCGACGGAGACCCTACCTACAATGAGCAGTTCTTC.

This clone occurred once. This chain uses TRBV27 with TRBJ2-7, with 14 bases aligning to TRBD2. The V gene end was trimmed by 7 bases and the J gene end by 3 bases; junction bases not matched to a gene: 8. There are 16 residues in the CDR3. Germline-derived CDR1 and CDR2 are MNHEY and SMNVEV (reference sequence). CDR3 amino acids: CASNSGTSGGLYEQYF. For the CDR3, the DNA is TGTGCCAGCAACTCCGGGACTAGCGGGGGCCTCTACGAGCAGTACTTC.

The gene calls are TRBV10-3 and TRBJ2-2; possible D gene TRBD1, 6 bases. The CDR3 extends over 16 amino acids. The V gene's germline CDR1 is ENHRY and CDR2 SYGVKD. V lost 0 bases, J lost 4 bases, and 12 bases lay in between. Here the CDR3 reads CAISESVRGSTGELFF. The CDR3 DNA reads as TGTGCCATCAGTGAGTCGGTGAGGGGGAGCACCGGGGAGCTGTTTTTT.

The V gene is TRBV10-2, the J gene TRBJ2-7; maybe TRBD2 (5 bases). The V end was cut by 4 bases, the J end by 4 bases, with 11 bases between. The CDR3 spans 13 residues. Germline V gene sequence: CDR1 WSHSY, CDR2 SAAADI. CDR3 region: CASSVTPGYEQYF. The CDR3 nucleotides read TGCGCCAGCAGTGTTACACCGGGGTACGAGCAGTACTTC.